This T cell receptor (beta chain) originates from a study of Graves' ophthalmopathy and Graves' hyperthyroidism (dated by TCRdb to the late 2010s). General notes on the study: Peripheral blood was collected at initial diagnosis, before any treatment. The study used TCR beta repertoire signatures to distinguish Graves' ophthalmopathy from Graves' hyperthyroidism and to predict progression to ophthalmopathy. In total, some 130 blood samples were TCR-sequenced: 43 ophthalmopathy, some 75 hyperthyroidism and some 17 hyperthyroidism-to-ophthalmopathy patients. The 95 to 100 discovery patients were randomly divided into training and test sets at a 7:3 ratio. In five or six hyperthyroidism patients, T-cell repertoires of thyroid tissue and blood were compared. The independent validation cohort included under 20 hyperthyroidism patients plus 17 patients who later progressed from hyperthyroidism to ophthalmopathy. Following sample collection, hyperthyroidism patients were given methimazole at a starting dose of 30 mg daily, and ophthalmopathy patients were given high-dose intravenous methylprednisolone. To explore V-J signatures distinguishing ophthalmopathy from hyperthyroidism, a discovery set of about a hundred patients (about 43 ophthalmopathy, some 57 stable hyperthyroidism) was enrolled. What the authors observed across the whole study: The 13-signature model separated ophthalmopathy from stable hyperthyroidism with roughly 90% sensitivity and 81.08% specificity in cross-validation, and 80%/75% in the test set. Among expanded thyroid clonotypes with frequency above 0.001, most also showed up in blood, which suggests that blood repertoires may reflect the thyroid immune response. In validation, the model predicted ophthalmopathy progression with about 70% sensitivity and roughly 72% specificity; some 13 predicted patients were CT-confirmed with GO in a median of approximately 6.2 months. Sample size was not statistically predetermined, and group allocation was not concealed from the investigators.

A patient counted as having stable hyperthyroidism if there was no progression to ophthalmopathy within 18 months of follow-up. Patients with hyperthyroidism were aged 18 to 65 years, had been newly diagnosed, and had a disease duration of less than 2 months. Anyone with other autoimmune diseases, uncontrolled infections, pregnancy or lactation was excluded from the study. Clinical symptoms, serum thyroxine, TRAb, thyroid ultrasound and orbital computed tomography were used for diagnosis. PBMCs were isolated from about 9 ml of fresh peripheral blood by Ficoll-Paque density gradient centrifugation. Total RNA was extracted using Trizol reagent, and RNA quality was checked on an Agilent 2100 Bioanalyzer. For repertoire sequencing, TCR beta CDR3 regions were amplified from RNA transcripts. The first round of RT-PCR was done with HTBI primers and the Qiagen OneStep RT-PCR kit, and was followed by a second round of multiplex PCR, then size selection and purification. Sequencing of the libraries was carried out on an Illumina HiSeq2000 in paired-end mode with 100 bp reads. In the paper's pipeline: SOAPnuke was used to process the reads, removing any read that contained adapters or uncalled bases, had a mean Phred below 15, or lacked an exact match to the constant primer or identifier. COPE v1.2.5 was used to merge the high-quality paired reads. Clonotypes were defined as unique nucleotide sequences and were aligned to IMGT TRB V, D and J references using MiTCR v1.1. Only V-J combinations with frequency above 0.0001 were analysed, covering around 99% of repertoires. For each V-J combination, a TCR clonal expansion and chaos score was defined as F50 clonal expansion divided by the chaos observed in the TCRdist matrix. Welch's t-statistics and random forest were used to reduce the features to 13 V-J combinations, which were then used as input to a naive Bayes classifier. The similarity between thyroid and blood repertoires was quantified using the Morisita-Horn index. In TCRdb, the public reads were trimmed at Q25 with fastp and aligned with MiXCR, with productive beta chains retained. A single entry per CDR3 protein holds the most common genes and DNA from its merged rows. In this record, the V and J calls reflect TCRdb's handling and not the investigators' own analysis. The table for this sample lists roughly 410,000 distinct CDR3 sequences; about 16% of them were counted only once. The top ten clones comprise approximately 7% of the sample.

This clonotype was recorded a few times. No antigen is known for it. Per-nucleotide qualities are absent, and no much larger clonotype sits a single base away. Specimen: peripheral blood. This TCR was recovered from a woman aged 18-29 years with stable Graves' hyperthyroidism. Donor details come from another sample of the same person, matched by shared clones.

The CDR3 region has the sequence CASSQERGRGTEAFF. DNA sequence: TGCGCCAGCAGCCAAGAGAGGGGGCGAGGGACTGAAGCTTTCTTT. This chain joins TRBV4-1 to TRBJ1-1; TRBD1 matches 7 bases in the middle. The germline V end is reduced by 0 bases and the J end by 5 bases; junction bases left unmatched: 6. The CDR3 holds 15 amino acids from the cysteine to the phenylalanine. The entry retains the CDR3 DNA only, 45 bases that are in frame from base 1. CDR1 and CDR2 are read off the germline V gene as MGHRA and YSYEKL.